A selection of T cell receptor beta chains follows, all from one sample in a study of blood T cell repertoires in COVID-19. Method: immunoSEQ multiplex PCR; TCRdb's copy keeps in-frame clones and lacks some. Of just over 150,000 clones listed, more than 80% are singletons. The sample taken for sequencing was peripheral blood. Receptors originate from a woman aged 35 to 49 with acute or convalescent COVID-19. Each CDR3 is given without its conserved first and last residue.

TRBV19,TRBJ2-3,ASSIFRTATDTQY
TRBV24-1,TRBJ1-5,ATSDDSQGVYQPQH
TRBV7-9,TRBJ1-1,ASRTMGDTEAF
TRBV28,TRBJ1-2,ASSSPTRQGNYGYT
TRBV7-7,TRBJ2-2,ASSLGAAGLTGELF
TRBV6-1,TRBJ2-3,ASSDGDSNTDTQY
TRBV19,TRBJ2-4,ASSRQGKTKNIQY
TRBV3-1/TRBV3-2,TRBJ2-1,ASSQRVAGVYNEQF
TRBV7-8,TRBJ2-2,ASNRQGARELF
TRBV3-1/TRBV3-2,TRBJ2-2,ASSPAPAGELF
TRBV19,TRBJ2-7,ASSTGSSYEQY
TRBV7-2,TRBJ2-7,ASSQTGLAHYEQY
TRBV19,TRBJ2-3,ASSMAQGLAGGTGTQY
TRBV5-1,TRBJ1-1,ASSLASGGTEAF
TRBV20-1,TRBJ1-5,SASRGTDSNQPQH
TRBV19,TRBJ2-3,ASSSIGQGGTDTQY
TRBV29-1,TRBJ2-7,SVGEGSYEQY
TRBV7-9,TRBJ2-7,ASSRSGTGNEQY
TRBV7-2,TRBJ2-3,ASSSDRGADTQY
TRBV3-1/TRBV3-2,TRBJ1-2,ASSQDPGSIYGYT
TRBV5-5,TRBJ2-7,ASSWVSGGPSSYEQY
TRBV7-9,TRBJ2-3,AISLWGVSTDTQY
TRBV4-1,TRBJ1-4,ASSPVLGTGDEKLF
TRBV6-5,TRBJ2-3,ASSYKKGGDDTQY
TRBV28,TRBJ1-4,ASRPGGAENEKLF
TRBV9,TRBJ2-7,ASSVAEGELIYEQY
TRBV11-2,TRBJ2-1,ASSKYRHDDEQF
TRBV10-3,TRBJ2-5,AISGGTGPETQY
TRBV5-8,TRBJ1-5,ASKRGQGGQPQH
TRBV5-6,TRBJ2-3,ASSLRKTGTDTQY
TRBV5-1,TRBJ2-1,ASTGTGNNYNEQF
TRBV4-1,TRBJ2-1,ASSFPGTSLNNEQF
TRBV28,TRBJ1-2,AIRRQGAQGYT
TRBV5-1,TRBJ2-6,ASSSLDRGRSGANVLT
TRBV10-2,TRBJ1-4,ASSNRAPDEKLF
TRBV5-1,TRBJ2-3,ASSLGQRYTDTQY
TRBV27,TRBJ2-1,ASSQTRTSGSDYNEQF
TRBV19,TRBJ1-2,ASSKGSGYT
TRBV19,TRBJ2-5,ASSIGAGGSRETQY
TRBV2,TRBJ2-2,ASSGDRENTGELF
TRBV28,TRBJ2-7,ASSSGTVLYEQY